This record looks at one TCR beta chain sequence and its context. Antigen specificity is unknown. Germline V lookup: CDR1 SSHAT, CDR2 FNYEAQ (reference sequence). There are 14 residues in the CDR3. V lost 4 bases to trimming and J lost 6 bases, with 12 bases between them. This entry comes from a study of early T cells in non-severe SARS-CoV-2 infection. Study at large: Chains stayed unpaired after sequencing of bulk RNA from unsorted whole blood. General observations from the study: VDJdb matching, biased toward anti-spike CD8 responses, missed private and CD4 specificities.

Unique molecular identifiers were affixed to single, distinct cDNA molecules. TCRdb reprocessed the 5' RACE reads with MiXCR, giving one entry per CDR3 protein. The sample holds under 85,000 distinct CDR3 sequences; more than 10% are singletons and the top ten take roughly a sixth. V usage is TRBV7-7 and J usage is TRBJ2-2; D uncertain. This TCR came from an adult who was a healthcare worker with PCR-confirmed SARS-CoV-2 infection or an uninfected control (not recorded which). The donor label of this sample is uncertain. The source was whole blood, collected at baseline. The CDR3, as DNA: TGTGCCAGCAGCTCAGCTAGGAGTGCCGGGGAGCTGTTTTTT. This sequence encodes CASSSARSAGELFF.